The present T cell receptor (beta chain) was sequenced within a study of blood T cell repertoires in COVID-19. Study information: Material from acute and convalescent COVID-19 was sourced from the United States, Italy and Spain. From T cells, B-cell-depleted T cells, or PBMCs came the material, which was cDNA or gDNA.

Authors' processing steps: Cell counts per sample came from amplifying reference gene primers. Sequencing used immunoSEQ multiplex PCR; TCRdb keeps in-frame clones, though not all of them. D and trimming come from the DNA, and the V and J calls and clone size come from that table. Of about 160,000 clones in the sample, roughly 88% were seen once. As regards this clone: The junction does not match germline at one end; this may be a read error.

Sequences were obtained from peripheral blood. The receptor comes from a man aged 18 to 30 with acute or convalescent COVID-19.

For the CDR3, the DNA is TGTGCCACCTCGGACAAGGGGACTGAAGCTTCCTTT. Protein sequence: CATSDKGTEASF. The chain carries TRBV28 and TRBJ1-1; a weak D match, TRBD1 (5 bases). Germline CDR1 reads MDHEN; CDR2 reads SYDVKM. This CDR3 is built from 12 residues. Variable domain in full (rest from reference TRBV28 and TRBJ1-1): DVKVTQSSRYLVKRTGEKVFLECVQDMDHENMFWYRQDPGLGLRLIYFSYDVKMKEKGDIPEGYSVSREKKERFSLILESASTNQTSMYLCATSDKGTEASFGQGTRLTVV.